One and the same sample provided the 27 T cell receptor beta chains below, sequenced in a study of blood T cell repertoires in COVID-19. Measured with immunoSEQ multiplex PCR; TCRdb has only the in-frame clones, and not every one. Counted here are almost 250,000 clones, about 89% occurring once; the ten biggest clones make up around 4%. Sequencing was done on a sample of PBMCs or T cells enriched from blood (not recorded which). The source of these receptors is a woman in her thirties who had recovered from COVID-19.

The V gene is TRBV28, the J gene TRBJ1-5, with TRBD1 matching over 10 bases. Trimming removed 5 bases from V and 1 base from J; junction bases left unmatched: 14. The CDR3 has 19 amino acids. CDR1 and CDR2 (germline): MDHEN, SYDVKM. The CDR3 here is CASSPPGQGVPLSNQPQHF. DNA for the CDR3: TGTGCCAGCAGTCCCCCAGGACAGGGGGTCCCATTGAGCAATCAGCCCCAGCATTTT. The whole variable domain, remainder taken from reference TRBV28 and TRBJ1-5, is DVKVTQSSRYLVKRTGEKVFLECVQDMDHENMFWYRQDPGLGLRLIYFSYDVKMKEKGDIPEGYSVSREKKERFSLILESASTNQTSMYLCASSPPGQGVPLSNQPQHFGDGTRLSIL.

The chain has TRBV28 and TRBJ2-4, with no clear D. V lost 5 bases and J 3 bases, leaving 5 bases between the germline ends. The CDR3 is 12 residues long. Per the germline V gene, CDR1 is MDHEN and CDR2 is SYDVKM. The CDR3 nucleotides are TGTGCCAGCAGTATAAACAAAAACATTCAGTACTTC. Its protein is CASSINKNIQYF. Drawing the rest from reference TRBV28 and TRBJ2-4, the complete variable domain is DVKVTQSSRYLVKRTGEKVFLECVQDMDHENMFWYRQDPGLGLRLIYFSYDVKMKEKGDIPEGYSVSREKKERFSLILESASTNQTSMYLCASSINKNIQYFGAGTRLSVL.

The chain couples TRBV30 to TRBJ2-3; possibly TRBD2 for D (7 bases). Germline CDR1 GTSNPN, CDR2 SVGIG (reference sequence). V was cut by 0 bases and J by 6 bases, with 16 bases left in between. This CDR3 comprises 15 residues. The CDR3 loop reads CAWSVRLGGGDTQYF. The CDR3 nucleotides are TGTGCCTGGAGTGTACGGTTGGGGGGGGGCGATACGCAGTATTTT.

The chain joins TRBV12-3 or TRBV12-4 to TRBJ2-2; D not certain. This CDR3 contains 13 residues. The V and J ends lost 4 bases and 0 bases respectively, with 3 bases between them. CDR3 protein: CASSSTNTGELFF. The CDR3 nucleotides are TGTGCCAGCAGTTCTACGAACACCGGGGAGCTGTTTTTT.

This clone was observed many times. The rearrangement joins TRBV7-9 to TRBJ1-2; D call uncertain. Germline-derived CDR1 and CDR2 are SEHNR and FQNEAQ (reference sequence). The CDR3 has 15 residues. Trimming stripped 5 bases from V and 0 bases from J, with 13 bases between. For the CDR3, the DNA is TGTGCCAGCAGCGCCCTTGGTAGAGCTAACTATGGCTACACCTTC. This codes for CASSALGRANYGYTF.

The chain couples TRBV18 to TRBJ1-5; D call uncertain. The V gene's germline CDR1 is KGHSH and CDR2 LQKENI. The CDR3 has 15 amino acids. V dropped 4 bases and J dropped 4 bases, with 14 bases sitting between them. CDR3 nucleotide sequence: TGTGCCAGCTCACACGAGCGGACGTCGAATCAGCCCCAGCATTTT. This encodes CASSHERTSNQPQHF.

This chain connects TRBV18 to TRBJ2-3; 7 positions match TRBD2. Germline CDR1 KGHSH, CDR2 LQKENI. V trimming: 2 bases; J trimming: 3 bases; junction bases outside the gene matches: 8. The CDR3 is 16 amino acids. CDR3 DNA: TGTGCCAGCTCACCAATCTGGCGGGAGACAACAGATACGCAGTATTTT. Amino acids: CASSPIWRETTDTQYF.

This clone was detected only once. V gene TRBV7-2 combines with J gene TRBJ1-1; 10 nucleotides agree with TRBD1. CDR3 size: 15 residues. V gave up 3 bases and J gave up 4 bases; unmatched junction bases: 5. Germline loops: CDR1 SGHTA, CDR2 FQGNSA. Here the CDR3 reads CASSFRTGGGTEAFF. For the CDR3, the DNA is TGTGCCAGCAGCTTCAGGACAGGGGGGGGCACTGAAGCTTTCTTT. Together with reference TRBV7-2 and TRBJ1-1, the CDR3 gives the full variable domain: GAGVSQSPSNKVTEKGKDVELRCDPISGHTALYWYRQSLGQGLEFLIYFQGNSAPDKSGLPSDRFSAERTGGSVSTLTIQRTQQEDSAVYLCASSFRTGGGTEAFFGQGTRLTVV.

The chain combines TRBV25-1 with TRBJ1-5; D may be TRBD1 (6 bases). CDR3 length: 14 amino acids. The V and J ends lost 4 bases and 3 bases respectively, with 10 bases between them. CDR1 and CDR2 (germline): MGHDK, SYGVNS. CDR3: CASSAPGANQPQHF. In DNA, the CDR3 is TGTGCCAGCAGTGCCCCAGGGGCCAATCAGCCCCAGCATTTT.

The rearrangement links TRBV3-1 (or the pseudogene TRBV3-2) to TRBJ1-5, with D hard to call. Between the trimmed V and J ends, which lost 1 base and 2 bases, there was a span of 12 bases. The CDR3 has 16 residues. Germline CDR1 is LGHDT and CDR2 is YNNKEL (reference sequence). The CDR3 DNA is TGTGCCAGCAGCCAAGGGTTCGGAGGAGGCAATCAGCCCCAGCATTTT. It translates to CASSQGFGGGNQPQHF.

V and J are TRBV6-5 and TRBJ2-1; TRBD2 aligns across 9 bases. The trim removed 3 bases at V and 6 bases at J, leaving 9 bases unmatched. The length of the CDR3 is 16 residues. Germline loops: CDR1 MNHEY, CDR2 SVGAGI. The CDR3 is CASSYQGREGPNEQFF. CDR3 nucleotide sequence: TGTGCCAGCAGTTATCAGGGGCGGGAGGGCCCCAATGAGCAGTTCTTC.

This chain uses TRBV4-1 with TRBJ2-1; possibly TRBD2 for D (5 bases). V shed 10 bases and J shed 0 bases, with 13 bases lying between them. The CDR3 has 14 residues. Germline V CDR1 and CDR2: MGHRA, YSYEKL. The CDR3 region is CATGSDSSYNEQFF. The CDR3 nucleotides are TGCGCCACTGGTTCGGACTCCTCCTACAATGAGCAGTTCTTC.

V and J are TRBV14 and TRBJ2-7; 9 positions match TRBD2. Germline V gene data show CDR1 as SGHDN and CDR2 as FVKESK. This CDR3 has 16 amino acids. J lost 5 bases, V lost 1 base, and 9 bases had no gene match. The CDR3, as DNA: TGTGCCAGCAGCCAAGGATTTTCGGCGGGGGGGCACGAGCAGTACTTC. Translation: CASSQGFSAGGHEQYF.

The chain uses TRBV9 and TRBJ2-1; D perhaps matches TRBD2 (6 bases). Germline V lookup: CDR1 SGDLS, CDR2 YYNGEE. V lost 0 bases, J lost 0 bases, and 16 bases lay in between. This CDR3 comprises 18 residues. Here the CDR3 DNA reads TGTGCCAGCAGCGTAGGTCTTTTGGGGAGGAGCTCCTACAATGAGCAGTTCTTC. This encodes CASSVGLLGRSSYNEQFF.

The CDR3 loop reads CASARGGQNTEAFF. CDR3 nucleotides: TGTGCCAGCGCCCGTGGGGGACAGAACACTGAAGCTTTCTTT. This chain links TRBV6-5 with TRBJ1-1; maybe TRBD1 (6 bases). Germline-derived CDR1 and CDR2 are MNHEY and SVGAGI. V lost 8 bases and J lost 1, with 14 bases in between. CDR3 size: 14 residues.

CDR3 sequence (DNA): TGTGCCAGCAGCAAAGTCGGCGGGGACAGAGAAAATTCACCCCTCCACTTT. Translating it yields CASSKVGGDRENSPLHF. The chain joins TRBV21-1 to TRBJ1-6; TRBD1 reflects the table's D call only, with no check against the DNA. TRBV21-1 is tagged as a pseudogene. The CDR3 length is 17 residues.

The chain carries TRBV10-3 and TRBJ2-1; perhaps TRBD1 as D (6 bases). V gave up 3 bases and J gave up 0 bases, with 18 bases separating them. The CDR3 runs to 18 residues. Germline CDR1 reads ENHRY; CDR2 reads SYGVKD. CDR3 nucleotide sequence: TGTGCCATCAGTGACGAACCCGGACTGGACAGCTCCTACAATGAGCAGTTCTTC. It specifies CAISDEPGLDSSYNEQFF.

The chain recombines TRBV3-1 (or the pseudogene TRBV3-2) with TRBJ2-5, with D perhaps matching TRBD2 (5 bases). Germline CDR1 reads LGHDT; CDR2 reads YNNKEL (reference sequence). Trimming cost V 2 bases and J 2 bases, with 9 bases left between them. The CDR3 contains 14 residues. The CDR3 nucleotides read TGTGCCAGCAGCCAATTGGACTTTCAAGAGACCCAGTACTTC. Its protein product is CASSQLDFQETQYF.

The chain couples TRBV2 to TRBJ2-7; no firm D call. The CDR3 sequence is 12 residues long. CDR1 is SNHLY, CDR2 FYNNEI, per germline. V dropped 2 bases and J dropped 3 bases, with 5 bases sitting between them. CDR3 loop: CASSELLYEQYF. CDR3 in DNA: TGTGCCAGCAGTGAACTACTCTACGAGCAGTACTTC. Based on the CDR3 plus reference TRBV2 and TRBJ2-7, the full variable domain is EPEVTQTPSHQVTQMGQEVILRCVPISNHLYFYWYRQILGQKVEFLVSFYNNEISEKSEIFDDQFSVERPDGSNFTLKIRSTKLEDSAMYFCASSELLYEQYFGPGTRLTVT.

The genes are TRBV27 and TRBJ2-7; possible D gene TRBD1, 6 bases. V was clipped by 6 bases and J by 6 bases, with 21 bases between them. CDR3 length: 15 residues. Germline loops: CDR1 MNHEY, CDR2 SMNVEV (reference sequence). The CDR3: CASRHSGTLVSEQYF. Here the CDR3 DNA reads TGTGCCAGCAGACACTCCGGGACACTCGTAAGCGAGCAGTACTTC.

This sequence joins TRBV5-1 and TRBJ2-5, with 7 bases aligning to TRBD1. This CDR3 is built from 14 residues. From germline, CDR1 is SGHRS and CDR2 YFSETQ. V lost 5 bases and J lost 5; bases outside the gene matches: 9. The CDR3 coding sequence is TGCGCCAGCAGTTTCGACAGGGTCACGGAGACCCAGTACTTC. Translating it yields CASSFDRVTETQYF.

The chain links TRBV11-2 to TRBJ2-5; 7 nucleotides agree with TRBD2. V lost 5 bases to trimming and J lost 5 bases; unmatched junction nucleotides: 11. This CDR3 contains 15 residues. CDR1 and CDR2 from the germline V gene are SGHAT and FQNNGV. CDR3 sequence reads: CASSAASGGVETQYF. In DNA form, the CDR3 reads TGTGCCAGCAGCGCCGCTAGCGGAGGGGTGGAGACCCAGTACTTC.

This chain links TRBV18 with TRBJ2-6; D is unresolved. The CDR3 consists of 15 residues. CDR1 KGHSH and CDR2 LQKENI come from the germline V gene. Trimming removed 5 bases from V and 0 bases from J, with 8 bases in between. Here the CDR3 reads CASSGEHSGANVLTF. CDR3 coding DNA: TGTGCCAGCTCAGGAGAGCACTCTGGGGCCAACGTCCTGACTTTC.

CDR3 amino acids: CASSLRYGTEAFF. CDR3 in DNA: TGTGCCAGCAGCCTCCGGTATGGCACTGAAGCTTTCTTT. This chain uses TRBV25-1 with TRBJ1-1; D is unresolved. Trimming left V 6 bases short and J 4 bases short, with 12 bases between. The CDR3 is 13 amino acids. Looked up from germline, CDR1 is MGHDK and CDR2 is SYGVNS.

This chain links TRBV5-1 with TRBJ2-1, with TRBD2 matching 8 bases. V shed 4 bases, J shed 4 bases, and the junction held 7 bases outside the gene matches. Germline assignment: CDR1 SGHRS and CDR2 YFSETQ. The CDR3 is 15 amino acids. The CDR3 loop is CASSRRLAGYNEQFF. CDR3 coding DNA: TGCGCCAGCAGCAGGAGGCTAGCGGGTTACAATGAGCAGTTCTTC. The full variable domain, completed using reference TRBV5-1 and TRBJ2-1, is KAGVTQTPRYLIKTRGQQVTLSCSPISGHRSVSWYQQTPGQGLQFLFEYFSETQRNKGNFPGRFSGRQFSNSRSEMNVSTLELGDSALYLCASSRRLAGYNEQFFGPGTRLTVL.

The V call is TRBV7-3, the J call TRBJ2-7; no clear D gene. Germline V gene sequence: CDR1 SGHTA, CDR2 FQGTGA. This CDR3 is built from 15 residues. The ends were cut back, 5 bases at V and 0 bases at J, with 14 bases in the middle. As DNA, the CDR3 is TGTGCCAGCAGCGACGGCCTCCGGAGCTCCTACGAGCAGTACTTC. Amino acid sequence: CASSDGLRSSYEQYF.

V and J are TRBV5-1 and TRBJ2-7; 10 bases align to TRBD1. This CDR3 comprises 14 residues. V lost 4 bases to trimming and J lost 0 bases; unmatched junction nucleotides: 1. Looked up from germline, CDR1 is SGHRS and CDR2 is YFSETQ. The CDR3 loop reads CASSRTGGSYEQYF. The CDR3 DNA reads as TGCGCCAGCAGCCGGACAGGGGGCTCCTACGAGCAGTACTTC. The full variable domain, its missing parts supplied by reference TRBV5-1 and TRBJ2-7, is KAGVTQTPRYLIKTRGQQVTLSCSPISGHRSVSWYQQTPGQGLQFLFEYFSETQRNKGNFPGRFSGRQFSNSRSEMNVSTLELGDSALYLCASSRTGGSYEQYFGPGTRLTVT.